Below are 23 T cell receptor beta chains sequenced from a single sample in a study of blood T cell repertoires in COVID-19. Sequenced by immunoSEQ multiplex PCR; TCRdb stores in-frame clones only, minus some. Of some 130,000 clones listed, 86% are singletons. The specimen sequenced was peripheral blood. The receptors were gathered from a woman aged 45 to 65 who had recovered from COVID-19.

The V and J genes are TRBV6-1 and TRBJ2-1; TRBD2 might be the D (6 bases). Germline V lookup: CDR1 MNHNS, CDR2 SASEGT. The germline V and J ends were trimmed by 0 bases and 7 bases, with 13 bases remaining between them. The CDR3 runs 15 residues. DNA for the CDR3: TGTGCCAGCAGTGAAGCAGGGGCGGGGTGGAATGAGCAGTTCTTC. Translation: CASSEAGAGWNEQFF.

This chain uses TRBV24-1 with TRBJ2-5; TRBD1 might be the D (5 bases). V lost 9 bases to trimming and J lost 3 bases, with 13 bases between them. The germline gives CDR1 KGHDR, CDR2 SFDVKD. The CDR3 consists of 13 residues. CDR3 loop: CATSGRVKETQYF. CDR3 bases: TGTGCCACCTCGGGCAGGGTGAAAGAGACCCAGTACTTC.

The chain is built from TRBV4-1 and TRBJ1-2; the D gene is possibly TRBD1 (6 bases). The V end was cut by 4 bases, the J end by 0 bases, with 21 bases between. CDR1 is MGHRA, CDR2 YSYEKL, per germline. The CDR3 is made up of 18 amino acids. Here the CDR3 DNA reads TGCGCCAGCAGCCCGTTGGGGACAAGAGGCCTAGCTAACTATGGCTACACCTTC. It encodes CASSPLGTRGLANYGYTF.

J is TRBJ2-4 and V is TRBV23-1, with D possibly being TRBD2 (6 bases). TRBV23-1 is an open reading frame whose function is uncertain. CDR3 length: 17 residues. V was cut by 0 bases and J by 2 bases, with 14 bases left in between. For the CDR3, the DNA is TGCGCCAGCAGTCAATCGGAGGGGAGGTGGTCCAAAAACATTCAGTACTTC. Amino acids: CASSQSEGRWSKNIQYF.

The rearrangement joins TRBV5-4 to TRBJ1-2, with D unclear. V lost 3 bases and J 6 bases, leaving 12 bases between the germline ends. Germline V CDR1 and CDR2: SGHNT, YYREEE (reference sequence). CDR3 size: 13 residues. CDR3 protein: CASSSPGRDGYTF. The CDR3 DNA reads as TGTGCCAGCAGCTCTCCGGGTCGGGATGGCTACACCTTC.

This clone was recorded once. The chain recombines TRBV6-5 with TRBJ2-7; D might be TRBD2 (6 bases). This CDR3 spans 11 amino acids. V shed 6 bases and J shed 6 bases, with 9 bases lying between them. The germline V gene has CDR1 MNHEY and CDR2 SVGAGI. CDR3 amino acids: CASRGLGEQYF. CDR3 DNA sequence: TGTGCCAGCAGGGGACTCGGCGAGCAGTACTTC.

The chain recombines TRBV3-1 (or the pseudogene TRBV3-2) with TRBJ1-1; D not certain. CDR1 and CDR2 from the germline V gene are LGHDT and YNNKEL (reference sequence). The CDR3 spans 14 residues. V dropped 2 bases and J dropped 4 bases, with 11 bases sitting between them. In DNA form, the CDR3 reads TGTGCCAGCAGCCAAAGGAGCAGTGGCACTGAAGCTTTCTTT. Its translation is CASSQRSSGTEAFF.

V usage is TRBV5-4 and J usage is TRBJ2-7; D gene ambiguous. CDR3 length: 16 amino acids. Germline V gene data show CDR1 as SGHNT and CDR2 as YYREEE (reference sequence). V gave up 0 bases and J gave up 0 bases, with 13 bases separating them. DNA for the CDR3: TGTGCCAGCAGCTTGGCGGGTCGCGGCAGCTCCTACGAGCAGTACTTC. Translating it yields CASSLAGRGSSYEQYF.

The chain couples TRBV7-8 to TRBJ2-3, with TRBD2 matching 8 bases. With V trimmed by 5 bases and J by 0 bases, 4 bases remained unmatched. CDR3 length: 15 amino acids. Per germline, CDR1 SGHVS and CDR2 FQNEAQ. CDR3 sequence (DNA): TGTGCCAGCAGCCCCCAGCGGGGGAGCACAGATACGCAGTATTTT. It yields the protein CASSPQRGSTDTQYF. The entire variable domain, with the rest obtained from reference TRBV7-8 and TRBJ2-3, is as follows: GAGVSQSPRYKVAKRGQDVALRCDPISGHVSLFWYQQALGQGPEFLTYFQNEAQLDKSGLPSDRFFAERPEGSVSTLKIQRTQQEDSAVYLCASSPQRGSTDTQYFGPGTRLTVL.

The gene calls are TRBV28 and TRBJ2-3, with a possible D match to TRBD2 (6 bases). Trimming shortened V by 4 bases and J by 2 bases, and 10 bases separated the two germline ends. Germline values: CDR1 MDHEN, CDR2 SYDVKM. The length of the CDR3 is 14 residues. The CDR3 is CASSSGDDTDTQYF. The CDR3 DNA follows: TGTGCCAGCAGTTCGGGAGACGACACAGATACGCAGTATTTT.

The chain is built from TRBV11-2 and TRBJ1-1; D is ambiguous. The CDR3 contains 15 residues. Deletions cut 2 bases from V and 2 bases from J, with 12 bases between. Looked up from germline, CDR1 is SGHAT and CDR2 is FQNNGV. The CDR3 spells CASSLWSGINTEAFF. In DNA, the CDR3 is TGTGCCAGCAGCTTATGGTCCGGTATCAACACTGAAGCTTTCTTT.

V gene TRBV18 combines with J gene TRBJ2-5; D unresolved. The CDR3 sequence is 14 residues long. Between the trimmed V and J ends, which lost 0 bases and 2 bases, there was a span of 7 bases. Germline V CDR1 and CDR2: KGHSH, LQKENI. The CDR3 sequence: CASSPPWQQETQYF. The CDR3 nucleotides are TGTGCCAGCTCACCACCATGGCAGCAAGAGACCCAGTACTTC.

This sequence joins TRBV2 and TRBJ2-5; weak D call: TRBD1 (5 bases). This CDR3 spans 14 amino acids. The germline V and J ends were trimmed by 7 bases and 4 bases, with 16 bases remaining between them. In germline, CDR1 is SNHLY, CDR2 FYNNEI. The CDR3 reads CASNNRSPRETQYF. The CDR3 nucleotides are TGTGCCAGCAACAACAGGTCACCGCGAGAGACCCAGTACTTC. Combining the CDR3 with reference TRBV2 and TRBJ2-5 gives the whole variable domain EPEVTQTPSHQVTQMGQEVILRCVPISNHLYFYWYRQILGQKVEFLVSFYNNEISEKSEIFDDQFSVERPDGSNFTLKIRSTKLEDSAMYFCASNNRSPRETQYFGPGTRLLVL.

The V gene is TRBV28, the J gene TRBJ1-3, with TRBD1 as a possible D gene (6 bases). The CDR3 runs to 14 residues. Deletions cut 5 bases from V and 0 bases from J, with 8 bases between. Looked up from germline, CDR1 is MDHEN and CDR2 is SYDVKM. CDR3 nucleotides: TGTGCCAGCAGTAGGGGGTCCTCTGGAAACACCATATATTTT. As protein: CASSRGSSGNTIYF.

The chain couples TRBV7-8 to TRBJ1-2; D unclear. Germline V gives CDR1 SGHVS, CDR2 FQNEAQ. The length of the CDR3 is 17 residues. V lost 1 base to trimming and J lost 0 bases, with 15 bases between them. The CDR3 region is CASSLGRTVPPNYGYTF. CDR3 DNA sequence: TGTGCCAGCAGCTTAGGGAGGACCGTACCCCCTAACTATGGCTACACCTTC.

This clone is a singleton in its sample. The chain employs TRBV7-6 and TRBJ2-5; perhaps TRBD1 as D (6 bases). The germline CDR1 and CDR2 sequences are SGHVS and FNYEAQ. V was shortened by 4 bases and J by 7 bases, with 19 bases between the two germline ends. The CDR3 extends over 15 amino acids. The CDR3, as DNA: TGTGCCAGCAGCTCTACAGGGTCCGGTGGGGGGACCCAGTACTTC. This codes for CASSSTGSGGGTQYF.

The V gene is TRBV27, the J gene TRBJ2-7; TRBD2 agrees at 9 bases. Trimming at V came to 3 bases and at J to 5 bases, leaving 2 bases not matched to a gene. This CDR3 contains 13 residues. Germline CDR1 reads MNHEY; CDR2 reads SMNVEV (reference sequence). CDR3 region: CASSFSGRNEQYF. For the CDR3, the DNA is TGTGCCAGCAGTTTTAGCGGGAGAAACGAGCAGTACTTC.

CDR3 residues: CASGRLAGAQETQYF. Written as DNA, the CDR3 is TGTGCCAGCGGACGACTAGCGGGGGCCCAAGAGACCCAGTACTTC. The chain recombines TRBV9 with TRBJ2-5, with TRBD2 matching 12 bases. The CDR3 runs to 15 residues. Germline values: CDR1 SGDLS, CDR2 YYNGEE. Germline trimming cut 7 bases from V and 1 base from J; bases unmatched to any gene: 5.

The chain recombines TRBV18 with TRBJ2-1; D not certain. Per the germline V gene, CDR1 is KGHSH and CDR2 is LQKENI. The ends were cut back, 3 bases at V and 0 bases at J, with 9 bases in the middle. The CDR3 extends over 15 amino acids. For the CDR3, the DNA is TGTGCCAGCTCACCTTTGGAGAGCTCCTACAATGAGCAGTTCTTC. Translated: CASSPLESSYNEQFF.

This clone was picked up one time. CDR3 nucleotides: TGTGCCTGGAGGATCTTCGACTATGCAGATACGCAGTATTTT. The encoded protein is CAWRIFDYADTQYF. V is TRBV30 and J is TRBJ2-3; weak D call: TRBD2 (5 bases). Germline V lookup: CDR1 GTSNPN, CDR2 SVGIG (reference sequence). V lost 3 bases to trimming and J lost 4 bases, with 14 bases between them. The length of the CDR3 is 14 residues.

The CDR3 region has the DNA TGTGCTAGTGGTACCGGGACAGGTTCCTACGAGCAGTACTTC. It translates to CASGTGTGSYEQYF. The chain links TRBV12-5 to TRBJ2-7; 8 nucleotides line up with TRBD1. After removal of 5 bases from V and 1 base from J, the junction contained 4 bases not matched to a gene. Per the germline V gene, CDR1 is LGHNT and CDR2 is FRNRAP. The CDR3 is made up of 14 amino acids.

Notes on this clone: Different DNA sequences within this sample yield the same CDR3. The V call is TRBV7-8, the J call TRBJ1-5, with TRBD1 matching over 7 bases. J was trimmed by 2 bases and V by 5 bases; bases with no gene match: 3. The CDR3 loop spans 14 amino acids. The germline V gene encodes CDR1 SGHVS and CDR2 FQNEAQ. CDR3 sequence reads: CASSRGQGNQPQHF. CDR3 coding DNA: TGTGCCAGCAGCCGCGGACAGGGCAATCAGCCCCAGCATTTT.

The genes are TRBV5-1 and TRBJ1-2, with TRBD1 matching 10 bases. This CDR3 has 15 residues. J was trimmed by 3 bases and V by 5 bases; bases with no gene match: 7. Germline values: CDR1 SGHRS, CDR2 YFSETQ. CDR3 DNA sequence: TGCGCCAGCAGATACGGGACAGGGGTAGACTATGGCTACACCTTC. It encodes CASRYGTGVDYGYTF.